This T cell receptor (beta chain) was recorded in a study of siplizumab effects on memory and regulatory T cells. On this clone itself: Antigen: not known.

Only in-frame clones appear in the TCRdb table, and some are missing; sequencing was by immunoSEQ multiplex PCR. The sample carries fewer than 120,000 clones, 80% to 95% recorded once. Findings of the study overall: Naive T cells seemed more diverse than memory cells and seemed major alloresponse contributors. Proliferating siplizumab-culture Tregs lacked confirmation of suppressive function.

The specimen was CD4+ T cells sorted from blood. The clonotype was recovered from a human donor in good health.

The CDR3 nucleotides are TGCGCCAGCAGCCAAGACCAACAGGGGGCAAAGGGCGAGCAGTACTTC. It yields the protein CASSQDQQGAKGEQYF. The chain employs TRBV4-1 and TRBJ2-7; 9 bases fit TRBD1. Germline values: CDR1 MGHRA, CDR2 YSYEKL. The CDR3 is 16 amino acids. The ends lost 0 bases at V and 6 bases at J; junction bases unmatched: 9.